The rows below give T cell receptor beta chains drawn from one sample of a study of blood T cell repertoires in COVID-19. TCRdb's copy holds only in-frame clones and misses some; the assay was immunoSEQ multiplex PCR. Seen here are under 450,000 clones, over 75% observed once, and the top ten hold around 1.5%. Sample: peripheral blood. All receptors derive from a woman between 35 and 50 years old with COVID-19, enrolled during active disease. CDR3s include the opening cysteine and the closing phenylalanine or tryptophan. A D gene is named only where the DNA matches it firmly. Size is stated for part of the rows, as once, few or many counts, or as a class when the clone is expanded.

size: .
J: TRBJ2-7
V: TRBV2
length: 15
D: .
CDR3: CASSELPQGSYEQYF
DNA: TGTGCCAGCAGTGAACTCCCGCAGGGATCCTACGAGCAGTACTTC

size: .
J: TRBJ1-5
V: TRBV6-2/TRBV6-3
length: 18
D: .
CDR3: CASSYPPRTFGGDQPQHF
DNA: TGTGCCAGCAGTTACCCTCCAAGGACGTTCGGAGGCGATCAGCCCCAGCATTTT

size: once
J: TRBJ1-5
V: TRBV6-5
length: 15
D: TRBD1
CDR3: CASSPFGTDRQPQHF
DNA: TGTGCCAGCAGCCCCTTCGGGACAGATAGGCAGCCCCAGCATTTT

size: .
J: TRBJ1-6
V: TRBV19
length: 14
D: TRBD1
CDR3: CACDSGQGNSPLHF
DNA: TGTGCCTGCGATTCGGGACAGGGTAATTCACCCCTCCACTTT

size: few
J: TRBJ1-1
V: TRBV5-1
length: 15
D: .
CDR3: CASSGTSSLNTEAFF
DNA: TGCGCCAGCAGCGGGACTTCTTCTTTGAACACTGAAGCTTTCTTT

size: .
J: TRBJ2-7
V: TRBV7-2
length: 15
D: .
CDR3: CASSLGVGGFYEQYF
DNA: TGTGCCAGCAGCTTAGGGGTAGGGGGTTTCTACGAGCAGTACTTC

size: .
J: TRBJ1-5
V: TRBV11-2
length: 18
D: .
CDR3: CASSFVPDSIYSNQPQHF
DNA: TGTGCCAGCAGCTTCGTTCCGGACAGCATCTATAGCAATCAGCCCCAGCATTTT

size: few
J: TRBJ1-1
V: TRBV28
length: 15
D: .
CDR3: CAIGGTGRANTEAFF
DNA: TGTGCCATCGGAGGTACAGGGAGGGCGAACACTGAAGCTTTCTTT

size: .
J: TRBJ1-2
V: TRBV5-4
length: 15
D: .
CDR3: CASSLMGALNYGYTF
DNA: TGTGCCAGCAGCTTGATGGGGGCCCTTAACTATGGCTACACCTTC

size: .
J: TRBJ2-5
V: TRBV25-1
length: 14
D: .
CDR3: CASSEYGQQETQYF
DNA: TGTGCCAGCAGTGAATATGGGCAGCAAGAGACCCAGTACTTC

size: .
J: TRBJ2-1
V: TRBV5-4
length: 13
D: TRBD1
CDR3: CASSPRQGHEQFF
DNA: TGTGCCAGCAGCCCCCGACAGGGCCATGAGCAGTTCTTC

size: .
J: TRBJ1-6
V: TRBV27
length: 14
D: TRBD1
CDR3: CASSLDRVYSPLHF
DNA: TGTGCCAGCAGTTTAGACAGGGTCTATTCACCCCTCCACTTT

size: .
J: TRBJ1-5
V: TRBV6-2/TRBV6-3
length: 14
D: .
CDR3: CASSSHLGAGPQHF
DNA: TGTGCCAGCAGTTCCCACCTTGGGGCAGGGCCCCAGCATTTT